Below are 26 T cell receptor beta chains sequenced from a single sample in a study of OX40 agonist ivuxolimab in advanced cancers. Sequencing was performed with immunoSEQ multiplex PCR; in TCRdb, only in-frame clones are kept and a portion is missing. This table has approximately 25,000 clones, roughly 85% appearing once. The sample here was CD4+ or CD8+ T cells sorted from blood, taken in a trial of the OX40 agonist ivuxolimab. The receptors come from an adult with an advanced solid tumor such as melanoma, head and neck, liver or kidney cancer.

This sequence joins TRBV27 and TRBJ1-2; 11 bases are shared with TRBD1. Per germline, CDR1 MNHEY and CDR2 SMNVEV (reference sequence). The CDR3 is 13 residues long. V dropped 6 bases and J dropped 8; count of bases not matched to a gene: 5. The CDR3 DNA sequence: TGTGCCAGCAGGGCGGACAGGGGGCTGGGCTACACCTTC. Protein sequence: CASRADRGLGYTF.

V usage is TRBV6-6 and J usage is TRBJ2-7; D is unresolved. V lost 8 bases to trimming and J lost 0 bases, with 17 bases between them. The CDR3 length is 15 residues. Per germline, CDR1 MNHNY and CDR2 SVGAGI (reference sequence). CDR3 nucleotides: TGTGCCAGCCGACCCGGGCCAATGAGCTCCTACGAGCAGTACTTC. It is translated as CASRPGPMSSYEQYF.

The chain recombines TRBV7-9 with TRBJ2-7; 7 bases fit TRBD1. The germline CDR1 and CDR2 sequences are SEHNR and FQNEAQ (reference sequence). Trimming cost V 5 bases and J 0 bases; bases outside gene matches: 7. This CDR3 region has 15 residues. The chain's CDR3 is CASSRGQDFSYEQYF. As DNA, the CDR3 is TGTGCCAGCAGCCGCGGACAGGACTTCTCCTACGAGCAGTACTTC.

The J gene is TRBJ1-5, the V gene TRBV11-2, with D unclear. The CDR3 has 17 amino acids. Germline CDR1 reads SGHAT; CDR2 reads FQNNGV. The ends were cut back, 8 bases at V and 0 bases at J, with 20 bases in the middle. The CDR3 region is CASGVVNQRVSNQPQHF. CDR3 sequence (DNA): TGTGCCAGCGGGGTGGTCAATCAGAGGGTTAGCAATCAGCCCCAGCATTTT.

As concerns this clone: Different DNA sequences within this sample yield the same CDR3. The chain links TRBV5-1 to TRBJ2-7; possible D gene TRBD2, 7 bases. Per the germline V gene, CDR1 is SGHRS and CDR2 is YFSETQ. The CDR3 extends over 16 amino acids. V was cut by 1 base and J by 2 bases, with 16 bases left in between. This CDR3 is CASSLRGGDTPYEQYF. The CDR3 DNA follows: TGCGCCAGCAGCTTGAGGGGGGGTGACACTCCCTACGAGCAGTACTTC.

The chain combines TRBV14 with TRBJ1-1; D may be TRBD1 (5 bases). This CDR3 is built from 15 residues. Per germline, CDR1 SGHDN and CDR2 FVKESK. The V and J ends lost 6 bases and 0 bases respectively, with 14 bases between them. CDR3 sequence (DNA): TGTGCCAGCAGACCCGACAGCCCCCTGAACACTGAAGCTTTCTTT. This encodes CASRPDSPLNTEAFF.

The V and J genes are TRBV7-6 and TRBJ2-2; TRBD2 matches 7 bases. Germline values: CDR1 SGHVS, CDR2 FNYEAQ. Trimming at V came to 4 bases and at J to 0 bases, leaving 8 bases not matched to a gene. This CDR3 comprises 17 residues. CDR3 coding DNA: TGTGCCAGCAGCTCTCCAACCGGGAGGCCGAACACCGGGGAGCTGTTTTTT. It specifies CASSSPTGRPNTGELFF.

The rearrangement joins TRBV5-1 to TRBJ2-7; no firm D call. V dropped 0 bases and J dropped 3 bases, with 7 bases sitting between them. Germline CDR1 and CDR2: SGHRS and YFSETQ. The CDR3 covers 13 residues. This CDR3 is CASSLGGNYEQYF. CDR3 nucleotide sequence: TGCGCCAGCAGCTTGGGGGGTAACTACGAGCAGTACTTC.

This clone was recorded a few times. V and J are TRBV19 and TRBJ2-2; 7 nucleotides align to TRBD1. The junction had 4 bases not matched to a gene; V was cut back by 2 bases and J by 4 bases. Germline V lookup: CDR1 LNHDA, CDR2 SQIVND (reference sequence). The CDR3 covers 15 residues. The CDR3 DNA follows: TGTGCCAGTAGTATATTGGGACAGACCACCGGGGAGCTGTTTTTT. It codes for CASSILGQTTGELFF.

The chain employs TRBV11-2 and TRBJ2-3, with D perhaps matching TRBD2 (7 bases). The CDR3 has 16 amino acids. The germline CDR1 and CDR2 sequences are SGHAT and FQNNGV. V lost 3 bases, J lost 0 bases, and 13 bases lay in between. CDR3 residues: CASSFEGGASTDTQYF. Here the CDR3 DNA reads TGTGCCAGCAGCTTCGAAGGGGGGGCTAGCACAGATACGCAGTATTTT.

In nucleotides, the CDR3 is TGTGCCCTCCTAACCAGGGGCACCGGGGAGCTGTTTTTT. It specifies CALLTRGTGELFF. The V and J genes are TRBV6-1 and TRBJ2-2, with D perhaps matching TRBD1 (6 bases). There are 13 residues in the CDR3. V was trimmed by 11 bases and J by 4 bases, leaving 14 bases between them. Looked up from germline, CDR1 is MNHNS and CDR2 is SASEGT.

CDR3 sequence reads: CASSIDTSGTSYEQYF. The CDR3 nucleotides are TGTGCCAGTAGTATAGATACGAGCGGGACTAGCTACGAGCAGTACTTC. This rearrangement joins TRBV19 to TRBJ2-7; 8 bases map to TRBD2. This CDR3 region has 16 residues. Germline assignment: CDR1 LNHDA and CDR2 SQIVND (reference sequence). Trimming took 0 bases from V and 3 from J; bases not matched to a gene: 7.

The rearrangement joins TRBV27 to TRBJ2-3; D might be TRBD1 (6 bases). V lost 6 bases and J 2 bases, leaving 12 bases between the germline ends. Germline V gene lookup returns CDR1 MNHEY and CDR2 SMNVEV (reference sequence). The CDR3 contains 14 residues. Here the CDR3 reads CASSWDTFTDTQYF. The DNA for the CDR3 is TGTGCCAGCAGCTGGGACACCTTCACAGATACGCAGTATTTT.

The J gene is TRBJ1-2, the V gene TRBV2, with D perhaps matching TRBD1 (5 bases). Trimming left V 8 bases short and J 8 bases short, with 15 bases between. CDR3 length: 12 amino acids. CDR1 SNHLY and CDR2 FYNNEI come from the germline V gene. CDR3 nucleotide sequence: TGTGCCAGCGGGGCAGGGCCCCTGGGCTACACCTTC. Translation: CASGAGPLGYTF. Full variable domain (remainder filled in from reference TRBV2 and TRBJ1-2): EPEVTQTPSHQVTQMGQEVILRCVPISNHLYFYWYRQILGQKVEFLVSFYNNEISEKSEIFDDQFSVERPDGSNFTLKIRSTKLEDSAMYFCASGAGPLGYTFGSGTRLTVV.

The CDR3 reads CASSSSDLYRGWAEAFF. CDR3 bases: TGTGCCAGCAGCTCATCCGACCTTTACAGGGGGTGGGCTGAAGCTTTCTTT. The rearrangement joins TRBV7-9 to TRBJ1-1; 8 bases are shared with TRBD1. The CDR3 loop spans 17 amino acids. Germline V CDR1 and CDR2: SEHNR, FQNEAQ (reference sequence). V lost 4 bases, J lost 6 bases, and 16 bases stayed unmatched.

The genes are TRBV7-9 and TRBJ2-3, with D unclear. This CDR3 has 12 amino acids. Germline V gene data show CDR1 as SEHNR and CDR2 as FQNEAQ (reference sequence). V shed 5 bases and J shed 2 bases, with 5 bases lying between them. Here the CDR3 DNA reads TGTGCCAGCAGCCCCACCACAGATACGCAGTATTTT. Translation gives CASSPTTDTQYF.

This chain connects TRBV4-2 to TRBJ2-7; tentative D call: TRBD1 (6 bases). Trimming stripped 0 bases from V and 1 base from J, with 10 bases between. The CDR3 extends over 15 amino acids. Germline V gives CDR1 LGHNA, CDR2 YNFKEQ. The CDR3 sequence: CASSQEGAASYEQYF. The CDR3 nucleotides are TGTGCCAGCAGCCAAGAGGGGGCAGCATCCTACGAGCAGTACTTC.

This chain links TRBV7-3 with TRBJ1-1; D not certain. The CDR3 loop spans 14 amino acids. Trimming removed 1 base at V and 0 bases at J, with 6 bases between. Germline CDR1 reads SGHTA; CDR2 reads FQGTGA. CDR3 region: CASSLRLMNTEAFF. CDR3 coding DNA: TGTGCCAGCAGCTTAAGGTTAATGAACACTGAAGCTTTCTTT.

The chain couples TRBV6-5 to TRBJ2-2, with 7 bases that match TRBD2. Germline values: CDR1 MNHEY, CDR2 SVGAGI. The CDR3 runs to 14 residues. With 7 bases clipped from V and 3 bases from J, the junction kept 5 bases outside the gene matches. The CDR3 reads CASTGGGYTGELFF. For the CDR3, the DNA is TGTGCCAGCACGGGCGGGGGATACACCGGGGAGCTGTTTTTT.

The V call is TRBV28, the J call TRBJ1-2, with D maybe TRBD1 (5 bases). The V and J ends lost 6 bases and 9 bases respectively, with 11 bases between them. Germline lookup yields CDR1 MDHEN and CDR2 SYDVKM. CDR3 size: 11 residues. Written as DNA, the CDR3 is TGTGCCAGCAGCTCAGGGTCCCGCTACACCTTC. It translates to CASSSGSRYTF.

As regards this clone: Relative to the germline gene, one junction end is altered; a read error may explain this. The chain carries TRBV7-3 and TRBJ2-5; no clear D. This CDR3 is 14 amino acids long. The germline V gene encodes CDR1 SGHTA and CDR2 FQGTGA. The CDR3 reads CAGSFDGFQETQYF. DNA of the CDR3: TGTGCCGGCAGCTTTGACGGATTCCAAGAGACCCAGTACTTC.

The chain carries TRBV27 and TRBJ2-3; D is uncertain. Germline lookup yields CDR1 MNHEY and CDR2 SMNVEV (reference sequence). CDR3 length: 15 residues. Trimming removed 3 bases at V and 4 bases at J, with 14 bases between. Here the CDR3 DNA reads TGTGCCAGCAGTTTTAACCCCATCTTGTCAGATACGCAGTATTTT. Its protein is CASSFNPILSDTQYF.

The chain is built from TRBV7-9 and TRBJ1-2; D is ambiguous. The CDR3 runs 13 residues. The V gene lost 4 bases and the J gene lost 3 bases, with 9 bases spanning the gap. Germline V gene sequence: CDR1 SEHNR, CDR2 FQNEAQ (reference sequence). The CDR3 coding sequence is TGTGCCAGCAGCTCGGACGGGTACTATGGCTACACCTTC. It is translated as CASSSDGYYGYTF.

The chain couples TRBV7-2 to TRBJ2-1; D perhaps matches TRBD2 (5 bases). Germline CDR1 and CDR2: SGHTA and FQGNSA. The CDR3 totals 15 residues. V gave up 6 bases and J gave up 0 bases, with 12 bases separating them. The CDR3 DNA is TGTGCCAGCAGTCTGATTGGGAGCTCCTACAATGAGCAGTTCTTC. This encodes CASSLIGSSYNEQFF.

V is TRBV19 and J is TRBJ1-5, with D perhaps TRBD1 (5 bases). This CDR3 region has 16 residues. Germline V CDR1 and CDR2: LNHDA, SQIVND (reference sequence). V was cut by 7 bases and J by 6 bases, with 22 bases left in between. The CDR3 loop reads CASILPVHRWGQPQHF. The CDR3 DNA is TGTGCCAGTATCCTCCCTGTCCACAGGTGGGGTCAGCCCCAGCATTTT.

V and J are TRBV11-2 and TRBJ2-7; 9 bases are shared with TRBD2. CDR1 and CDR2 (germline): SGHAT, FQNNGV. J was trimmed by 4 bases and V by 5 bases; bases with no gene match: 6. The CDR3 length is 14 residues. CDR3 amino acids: CASSAAGGSYEQYF. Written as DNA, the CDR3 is TGTGCCAGCAGCGCAGCGGGGGGCTCATACGAGCAGTACTTC.